This T cell receptor beta chain appears in the sequencing data of a study of T cells in tumors and immune-related adverse events. The CDR3 contains 15 residues. Germline V lookup: CDR1 SGHNT, CDR2 YENEEA. V dropped 4 bases and J dropped 1; count of bases not matched to a gene: 6. Data came from immunoSEQ multiplex PCR; TCRdb stores just in-frame clones and leaves some out. The sample holds roughly 23,000 clones, 75% to 95% seen once. The receptor comes from a female donor with metastatic renal cell carcinoma. The V and J genes are TRBV11-3 and TRBJ2-7; 8 bases are a match to TRBD1. The material was lymph node tissue, obtained from a patient treated with anti-PD-1 therapy. CDR3: CASSSRTGLSYEQYF. CDR3 bases: TGTGCCAGCAGCTCCAGGACAGGGCTATCCTACGAGCAGTACTTC.